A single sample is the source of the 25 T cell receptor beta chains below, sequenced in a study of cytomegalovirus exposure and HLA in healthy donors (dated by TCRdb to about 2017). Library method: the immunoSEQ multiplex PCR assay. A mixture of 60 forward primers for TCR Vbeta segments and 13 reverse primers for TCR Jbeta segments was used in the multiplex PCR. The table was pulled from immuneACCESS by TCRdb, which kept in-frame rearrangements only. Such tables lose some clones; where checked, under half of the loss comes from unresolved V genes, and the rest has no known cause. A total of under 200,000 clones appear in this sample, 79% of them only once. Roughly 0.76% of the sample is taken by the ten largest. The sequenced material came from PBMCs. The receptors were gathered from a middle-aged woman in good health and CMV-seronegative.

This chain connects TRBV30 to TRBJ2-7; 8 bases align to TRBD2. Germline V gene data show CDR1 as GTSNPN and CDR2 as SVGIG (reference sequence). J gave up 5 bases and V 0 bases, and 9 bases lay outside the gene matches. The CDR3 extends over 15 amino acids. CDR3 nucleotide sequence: TGTGCCTGGAGTGTAATTGGCGGGAGGACTAACGAGCAGTACTTC. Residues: CAWSVIGGRTNEQYF.

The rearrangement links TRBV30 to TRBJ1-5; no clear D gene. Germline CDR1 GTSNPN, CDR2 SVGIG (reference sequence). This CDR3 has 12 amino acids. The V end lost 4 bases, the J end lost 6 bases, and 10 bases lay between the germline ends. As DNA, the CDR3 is TGTGCCTGGAATGAGGGCGGTCAGCCCCAGCATTTT. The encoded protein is CAWNEGGQPQHF. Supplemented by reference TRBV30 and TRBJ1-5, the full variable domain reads SQTIHQWPATLVQPVGSPLSLECTVEGTSNPNLYWYRQAAGRGLQLLFYSVGIGQISSEVPQNLSASRPQDRQFILSSKKLLLSDSGFYLCAWNEGGQPQHFGDGTRLSIL.

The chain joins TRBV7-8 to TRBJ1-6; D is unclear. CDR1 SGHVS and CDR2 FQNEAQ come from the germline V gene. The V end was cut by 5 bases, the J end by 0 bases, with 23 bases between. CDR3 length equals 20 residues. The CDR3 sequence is CASSSSVSPTASSYNSPLHF. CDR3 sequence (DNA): TGTGCCAGCAGCAGCTCCGTTTCCCCTACAGCCAGCTCCTATAATTCACCCCTCCACTTT.

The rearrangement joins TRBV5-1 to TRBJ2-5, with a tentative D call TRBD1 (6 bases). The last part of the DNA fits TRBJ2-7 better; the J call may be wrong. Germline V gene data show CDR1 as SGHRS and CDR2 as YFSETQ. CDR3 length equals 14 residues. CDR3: CASSLAGQNYEQYF. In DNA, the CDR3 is TGCGCCAGCAGCTTGGCCGGACAGAACTACGAGCAGTACTTC.

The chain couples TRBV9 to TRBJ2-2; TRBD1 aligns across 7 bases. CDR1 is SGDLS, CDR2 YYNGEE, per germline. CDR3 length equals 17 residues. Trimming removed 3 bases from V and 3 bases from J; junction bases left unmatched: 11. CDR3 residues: CASSAPVQGRDTGELFF. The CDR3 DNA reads TGTGCCAGCAGCGCGCCGGTACAGGGGCGGGACACCGGGGAGCTGTTTTTT.

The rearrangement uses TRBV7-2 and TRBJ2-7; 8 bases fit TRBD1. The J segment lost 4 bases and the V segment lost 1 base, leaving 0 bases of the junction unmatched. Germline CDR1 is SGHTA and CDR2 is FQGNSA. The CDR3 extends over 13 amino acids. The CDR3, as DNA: TGTGCCAGCAGCTTAGGGACAGGGTACGAGCAGTACTTC. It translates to CASSLGTGYEQYF. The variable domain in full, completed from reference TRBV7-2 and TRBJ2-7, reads GAGVSQSPSNKVTEKGKDVELRCDPISGHTALYWYRQSLGQGLEFLIYFQGNSAPDKSGLPSDRFSAERTGGSVSTLTIQRTQQEDSAVYLCASSLGTGYEQYFGPGTRLTVT.

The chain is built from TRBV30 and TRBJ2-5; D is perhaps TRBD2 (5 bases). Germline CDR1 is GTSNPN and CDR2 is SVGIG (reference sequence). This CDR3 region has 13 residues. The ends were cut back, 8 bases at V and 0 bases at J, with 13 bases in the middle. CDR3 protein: CALLSGNQETQYF. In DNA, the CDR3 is TGTGCCCTCCTCTCCGGGAACCAAGAGACCCAGTACTTC.

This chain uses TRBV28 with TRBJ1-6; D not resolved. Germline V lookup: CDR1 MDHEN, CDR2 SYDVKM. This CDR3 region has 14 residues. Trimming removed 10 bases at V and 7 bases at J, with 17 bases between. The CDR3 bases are TGTGCCACCGCAGTAAACCCTCCCAATTCACCCCTCCACTTT. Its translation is CATAVNPPNSPLHF.

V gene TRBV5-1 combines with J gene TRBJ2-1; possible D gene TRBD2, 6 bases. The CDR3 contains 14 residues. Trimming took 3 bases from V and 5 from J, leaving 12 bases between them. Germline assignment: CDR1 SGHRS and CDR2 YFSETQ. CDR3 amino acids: CASSSSSVNNEQFF. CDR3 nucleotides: TGCGCCAGCAGCTCCTCTAGCGTGAACAATGAGCAGTTCTTC.

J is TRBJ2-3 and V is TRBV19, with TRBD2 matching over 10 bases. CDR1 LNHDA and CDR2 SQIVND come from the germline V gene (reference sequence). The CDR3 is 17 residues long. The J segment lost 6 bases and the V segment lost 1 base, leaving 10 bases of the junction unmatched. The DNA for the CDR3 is TGTGCCAGTAGTATAGTCCCCCCGGGTAGCGGGAGGGATACGCAGTATTTT. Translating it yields CASSIVPPGSGRDTQYF.

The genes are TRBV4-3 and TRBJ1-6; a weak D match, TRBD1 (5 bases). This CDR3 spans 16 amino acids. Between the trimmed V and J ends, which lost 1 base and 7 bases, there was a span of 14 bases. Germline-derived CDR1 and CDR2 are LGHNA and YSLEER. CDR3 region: CASSQVRQKNNSPLHF. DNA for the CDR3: TGCGCCAGCAGCCAAGTAAGACAGAAAAACAATTCACCCCTCCACTTT.

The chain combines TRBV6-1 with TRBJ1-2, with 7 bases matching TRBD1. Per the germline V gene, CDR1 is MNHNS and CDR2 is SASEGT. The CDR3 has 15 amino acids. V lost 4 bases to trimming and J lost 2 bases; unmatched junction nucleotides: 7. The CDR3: CASSVSTGANYGYTF. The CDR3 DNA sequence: TGTGCCAGCAGTGTTTCCACAGGGGCAAACTATGGCTACACCTTC.

The CDR3: CASSVGQGVSNEQFF. The CDR3 bases are TGTGCCAGCAGCGTCGGACAGGGCGTTAGCAATGAGCAGTTCTTC. The chain employs TRBV9 and TRBJ2-1; 8 bases fit TRBD1. CDR1 and CDR2 from the germline V gene are SGDLS and YYNGEE. The trim removed 2 bases at V and 6 bases at J, leaving 7 bases unmatched. The CDR3 loop spans 15 amino acids. The full variable domain, completed using reference TRBV9 and TRBJ2-1, is DSGVTQTPKHLITATGQRVTLRCSPRSGDLSVYWYQQSLDQGLQFLIQYYNGEERAKGNILERFSAQQFPDLHSELNLSSLELGDSALYFCASSVGQGVSNEQFFGPGTRLTVL.

The CDR3 loop reads CASSQEQEVGGYTF. The DNA of the CDR3 is TGCGCCAGCAGCCAAGAGCAGGAGGTTGGCGGCTACACCTTC. The V and J genes are TRBV4-1 and TRBJ1-2; D is undetermined. Deletions cut 0 bases from V and 8 bases from J, with 13 bases between. Germline lookup yields CDR1 MGHRA and CDR2 YSYEKL. The CDR3 sequence is 14 residues long.

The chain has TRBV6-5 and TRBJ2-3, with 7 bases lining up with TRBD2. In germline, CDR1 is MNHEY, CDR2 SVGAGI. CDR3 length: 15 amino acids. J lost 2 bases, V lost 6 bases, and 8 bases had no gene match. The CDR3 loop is CASRPGLHDTDTQYF. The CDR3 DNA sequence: TGTGCCAGCAGGCCGGGACTACACGACACAGATACGCAGTATTTT.

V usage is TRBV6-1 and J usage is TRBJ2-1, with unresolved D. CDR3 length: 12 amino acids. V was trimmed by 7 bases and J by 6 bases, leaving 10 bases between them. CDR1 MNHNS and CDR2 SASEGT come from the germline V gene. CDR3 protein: CASNLGFNEQFF. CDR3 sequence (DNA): TGTGCCAGCAACCTAGGATTCAATGAGCAGTTCTTC.

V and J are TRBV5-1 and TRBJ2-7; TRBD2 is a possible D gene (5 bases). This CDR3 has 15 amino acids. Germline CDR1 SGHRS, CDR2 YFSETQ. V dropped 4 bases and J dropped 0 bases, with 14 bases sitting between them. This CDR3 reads CASSVSVLSSYEQYF. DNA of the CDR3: TGCGCCAGCAGCGTTAGCGTTCTAAGCTCCTACGAGCAGTACTTC.

In DNA form, the CDR3 reads TGTGCCAGCAGCGCGACTAGCGGGAGGTACGAGCAGTACTTC. This translates into CASSATSGRYEQYF. The rearrangement joins TRBV9 to TRBJ2-7; 13 bases match TRBD2. Germline values: CDR1 SGDLS, CDR2 YYNGEE. With V trimmed by 3 bases and J by 4 bases, 1 base remained unmatched. This CDR3 is 14 amino acids long.

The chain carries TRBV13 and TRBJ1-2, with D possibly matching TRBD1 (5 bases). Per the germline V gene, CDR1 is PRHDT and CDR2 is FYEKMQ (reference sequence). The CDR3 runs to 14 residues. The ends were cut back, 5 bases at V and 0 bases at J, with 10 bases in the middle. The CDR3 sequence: CASSARVSNYGYTF. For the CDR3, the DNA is TGTGCCAGCAGCGCCAGGGTTTCTAACTATGGCTACACCTTC.

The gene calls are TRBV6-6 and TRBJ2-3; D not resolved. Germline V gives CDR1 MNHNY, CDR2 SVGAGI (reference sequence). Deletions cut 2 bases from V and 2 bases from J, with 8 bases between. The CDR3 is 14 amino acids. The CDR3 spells CASSYGQSTDTQYF. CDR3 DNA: TGTGCCAGCAGTTACGGGCAGTCCACAGATACGCAGTATTTT.

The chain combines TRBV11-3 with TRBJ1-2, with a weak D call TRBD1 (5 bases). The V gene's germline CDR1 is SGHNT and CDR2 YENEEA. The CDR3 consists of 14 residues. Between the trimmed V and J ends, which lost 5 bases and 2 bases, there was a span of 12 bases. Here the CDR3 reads CASSPRDRNYGYTF. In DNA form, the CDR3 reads TGTGCCAGCAGCCCGCGGGACCGAAACTATGGCTACACCTTC.

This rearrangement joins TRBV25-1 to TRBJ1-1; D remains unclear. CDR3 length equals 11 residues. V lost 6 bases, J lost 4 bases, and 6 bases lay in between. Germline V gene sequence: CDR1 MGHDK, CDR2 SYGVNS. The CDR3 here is CASSRGTEAFF. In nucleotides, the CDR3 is TGTGCCAGCAGCCGAGGCACTGAAGCTTTCTTT.

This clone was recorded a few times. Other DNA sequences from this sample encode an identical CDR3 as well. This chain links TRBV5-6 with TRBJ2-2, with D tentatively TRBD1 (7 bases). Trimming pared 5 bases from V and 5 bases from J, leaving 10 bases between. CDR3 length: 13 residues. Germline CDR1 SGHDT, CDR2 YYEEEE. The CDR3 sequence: CASSSGGTGELFF. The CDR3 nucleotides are TGTGCCAGCAGTTCAGGGGGGACCGGGGAGCTGTTTTTT.

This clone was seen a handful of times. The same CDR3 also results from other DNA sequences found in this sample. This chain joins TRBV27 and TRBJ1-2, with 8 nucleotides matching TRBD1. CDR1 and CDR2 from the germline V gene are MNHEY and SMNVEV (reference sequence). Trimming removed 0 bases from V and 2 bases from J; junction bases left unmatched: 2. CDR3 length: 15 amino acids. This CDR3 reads CASSLSAGGNYGYTF. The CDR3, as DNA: TGTGCCAGCAGTTTATCGGCAGGGGGCAACTATGGCTACACCTTC.

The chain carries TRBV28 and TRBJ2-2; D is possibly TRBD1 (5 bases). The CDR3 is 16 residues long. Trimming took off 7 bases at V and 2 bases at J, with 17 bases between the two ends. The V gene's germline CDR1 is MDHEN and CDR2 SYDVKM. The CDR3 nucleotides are TGTGCCAGCACCCCCTCAGGACATTTTAACACCGGGGAGCTGTTTTTT. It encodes CASTPSGHFNTGELFF.